The 21 T cell receptor beta chains below come from one sample, sequenced in a study of control samples from healthy donors and cancer patients. The repertoire was sequenced with immunoSEQ multiplex PCR; TCRdb's copy has only in-frame clones and lacks some. The table records around 100,000 clones, about 86% of them present only once. Sequencing was done on a sample of blood. These receptor sequences come from a man under 40 in good health.

CDR3: CASSYVGLANEKLFF. CDR3 coding DNA: TGTGCCAGCAGTTACGTGGGGTTGGCTAATGAAAAACTGTTTTTT. The chain links TRBV6-2 or TRBV6-3 to TRBJ1-4, with unresolved D. The CDR3 totals 15 residues. Trimming left V 2 bases short and J 3 bases short, with 10 bases between. The germline V gene encodes CDR1 MNHEY and CDR2 SVGEGT.

The gene calls are TRBV9 and TRBJ2-1; no definite D call. CDR3 length: 17 residues. Per germline, CDR1 SGDLS and CDR2 YYNGEE. The V end lost 3 bases, the J end lost 2 bases, and 18 bases lay between the germline ends. The CDR3 loop is CASSAGPQVATYNEQFF. Here the CDR3 DNA reads TGTGCCAGCAGCGCCGGCCCACAAGTAGCCACCTACAATGAGCAGTTCTTC.

The chain uses TRBV3-1 (or the pseudogene TRBV3-2) and TRBJ2-2, with D possibly being TRBD1 (6 bases). The CDR3 is 15 residues long. Germline CDR1 is LGHDT and CDR2 is YNNKEL (reference sequence). Trimming stripped 7 bases from V and 6 bases from J, with 18 bases between. CDR3 sequence: CASTPMGANAGELFF. The CDR3 DNA follows: TGTGCCAGCACCCCGATGGGGGCCAACGCCGGGGAGCTGTTTTTT.

This clone has only one observation. Different DNA sequences within this sample yield the same CDR3. CDR3 bases: TGTGCCAGCAGCGTAGGAGGGTCCACTGAAGCTTTCTTT. It codes for CASSVGGSTEAFF. This chain connects TRBV9 to TRBJ1-1; no clear D. Per germline, CDR1 SGDLS and CDR2 YYNGEE. The CDR3 contains 13 residues. V gave up 0 bases and J gave up 4 bases, with 7 bases separating them.

CDR3 protein: CASSQLEGFGETQYF. The CDR3 DNA follows: TGTGCCAGCAGCCAATTAGAGGGTTTTGGGGAGACCCAGTACTTC. The rearrangement uses TRBV14 and TRBJ2-5, with D maybe TRBD2 (5 bases). The CDR3 has 15 amino acids. Trimming left V 2 bases short and J 5 bases short, with 15 bases between. Germline V gene data show CDR1 as SGHDN and CDR2 as FVKESK.

The V call is TRBV7-9, the J call TRBJ2-2; 8 nucleotides agree with TRBD2. CDR1 is SEHNR and CDR2 is FQNEAQ in the germline V gene (reference sequence). The CDR3 is 15 amino acids. V was clipped by 3 bases and J by 6 bases; unmatched bases: 6. The CDR3 is CASSFGAGGAGELFF. The CDR3 DNA is TGTGCCAGCAGCTTTGGGGCGGGAGGCGCCGGGGAGCTGTTTTTT.

The V and J genes are TRBV27 and TRBJ2-7; weak D call: TRBD1 (6 bases). CDR1 and CDR2 (germline): MNHEY, SMNVEV (reference sequence). This CDR3 has 14 residues. V lost 3 bases, J lost 6 bases, and 15 bases lay in between. The CDR3 DNA sequence: TGTGCCAGCAGTTTTCAGGGGATCACCGTCGAGCAGTACTTC. Residues: CASSFQGITVEQYF.

The chain is built from TRBV29-1 and TRBJ2-2; TRBD1 aligns across 7 bases. With 6 bases clipped from V and 3 bases from J, the junction kept 1 base outside the gene matches. The CDR3 extends over 12 amino acids. The germline V gene encodes CDR1 SQVTM and CDR2 ANQGSEA. The CDR3 DNA sequence: TGCAGCGTGGACAGGTACACCGGGGAGCTGTTTTTT. It encodes CSVDRYTGELFF.

Turning to this clone: This CDR3 is also generated by other DNA sequences in the sample. The chain is built from TRBV5-6 and TRBJ1-1; D remains unclear. CDR3 length equals 12 residues. With 1 base removed from V and 5 bases from J, the gap between germline ends came to 6 bases. The germline gives CDR1 SGHDT, CDR2 YYEEEE. The CDR3: CASSLRGTEAFF. CDR3 bases: TGTGCCAGCAGCTTGCGCGGAACTGAAGCTTTCTTT.

This sequence joins TRBV11-2 and TRBJ2-7; D uncertain. The CDR3 covers 13 residues. In germline, CDR1 is SGHAT, CDR2 FQNNGV. V dropped 2 bases and J dropped 2 bases, with 7 bases sitting between them. CDR3 amino acids: CASSLLAAYEQYF. DNA of the CDR3: TGTGCCAGCAGCTTACTCGCGGCCTACGAGCAGTACTTC.

The chain combines TRBV29-1 with TRBJ2-7, with TRBD1 identical over 11 bases. Germline CDR1 SQVTM, CDR2 ANQGSEA. CDR3 length: 14 amino acids. Unmatched junction bases numbered 9, after V lost 6 bases and J lost 5 bases. The CDR3 reads CSVHVGQGANEQYF. CDR3 bases: TGCAGCGTCCATGTAGGACAGGGGGCCAACGAGCAGTACTTC.

This chain uses TRBV7-3 with TRBJ1-1; no firm D call. V was shortened by 0 bases and J by 1 base, with 21 bases between the two germline ends. Germline V gene lookup returns CDR1 SGHTA and CDR2 FQGTGA. The CDR3 loop spans 19 amino acids. CDR3 DNA: TGTGCCAGCAGCTTAACGGGCCCCATAGTTGGCCCGACGAACACTGAAGCTTTCTTT. Translation gives CASSLTGPIVGPTNTEAFF.

The V and J genes are TRBV4-1 and TRBJ2-3, with D unclear. CDR1 is MGHRA and CDR2 is YSYEKL in the germline V gene. The V end was cut by 0 bases, the J end by 2 bases, with 6 bases between. This CDR3 region has 14 residues. CDR3 region: CASSQDRVTDTQYF. The CDR3 DNA reads as TGCGCCAGCAGCCAAGACCGGGTCACAGATACGCAGTATTTT.

This sequence joins TRBV5-1 and TRBJ2-1; unclear D gene. The CDR3 extends over 15 amino acids. The germline gives CDR1 SGHRS, CDR2 YFSETQ. Trimming left V 1 base short and J 0 bases short, with 8 bases between. The CDR3 reads CASSLRPTSYNEQFF. The CDR3 region has the DNA TGCGCCAGCAGCTTGCGGCCGACCTCCTACAATGAGCAGTTCTTC.

This chain uses TRBV5-1 with TRBJ2-7, with a tentative D call TRBD2 (7 bases). Per the germline V gene, CDR1 is SGHRS and CDR2 is YFSETQ. Deletions cut 1 base from V and 5 bases from J, with 13 bases between. The CDR3 runs 14 residues. The CDR3 sequence: CASSLRGEGHEQYF. CDR3 bases: TGCGCCAGCAGCTTGAGGGGGGAGGGGCACGAGCAGTACTTC.

The CDR3, as DNA: TGTGCCAGTAGTATATCCCCCCCCGGTGTGGCGCATACCTACGAGCAGTACTTC. Amino acid sequence: CASSISPPGVAHTYEQYF. The V and J genes are TRBV19 and TRBJ2-7; unclear D gene. Germline CDR1 and CDR2: LNHDA and SQIVND (reference sequence). The CDR3 is 18 amino acids. Trimming left V 2 bases short and J 2 bases short, with 22 bases between.

The V gene is TRBV7-9, the J gene TRBJ2-1, with D possibly TRBD1 on 5 matching bases. This CDR3 has 13 residues. The V and J ends lost 5 bases and 8 bases respectively, with 13 bases between them. CDR1 is SEHNR and CDR2 is FQNEAQ in the germline V gene (reference sequence). The CDR3: CASSIDSGDEQFF. The DNA of the CDR3 is TGTGCCAGCAGCATCGACAGTGGCGATGAGCAGTTCTTC.

V gene TRBV6-5 combines with J gene TRBJ2-3; TRBD1 matches at 9 bases. CDR1 is MNHEY and CDR2 is SVGAGI in the germline V gene. Trimming cost V 0 bases and J 2 bases; bases outside gene matches: 3. The CDR3 has 16 residues. The CDR3 sequence is CASSYSGTGYTDTQYF. The CDR3 DNA is TGTGCCAGCAGTTACTCCGGGACAGGGTACACAGATACGCAGTATTTT.

This chain joins TRBV19 and TRBJ2-1, with D possibly being TRBD2 (6 bases). CDR1 LNHDA and CDR2 SQIVND come from the germline V gene (reference sequence). This CDR3 comprises 12 residues. The ends were cut back, 5 bases at V and 9 bases at J, with 11 bases in the middle. CDR3 loop: CASSPGGGEQFF. The CDR3 coding sequence is TGTGCCAGTAGTCCCGGGGGTGGTGAGCAGTTCTTC.

This sequence joins TRBV7-2 and TRBJ2-5; TRBD1 matches at 8 bases. The CDR3 runs 14 residues. Losses at the gene ends were 4 bases for V and 5 bases for J; bases not matched to a gene: 6. Germline V lookup: CDR1 SGHTA, CDR2 FQGNSA. The DNA for the CDR3 is TGTGCCAGCAGCTCCCGGACAGGGATGGAGACCCAGTACTTC. This translates into CASSSRTGMETQYF.

The chain recombines TRBV5-6 with TRBJ2-5; 7 bases match TRBD1. CDR3 length: 16 amino acids. V gave up 2 bases and J gave up 7 bases; unmatched junction bases: 14. Germline loops: CDR1 SGHDT, CDR2 YYEEEE. CDR3: CASSLNPPGGPGTQYF. In DNA, the CDR3 is TGTGCCAGCAGCTTAAACCCCCCAGGGGGACCCGGGACCCAGTACTTC. The whole variable domain, filled in from reference TRBV5-6 and TRBJ2-5, reads DAGVTQSPTHLIKTRGQQVTLRCSPKSGHDTVSWYQQALGQGPQFIFQYYEEEERQRGNFPDRFSGHQFPNYSSELNVNALLLGDSALYLCASSLNPPGGPGTQYFGPGTRLLVL.